Listed below are T cell receptor beta chains from one sample, sequenced in a study of blood T cell repertoires in COVID-19. Repertoires were generated with immunoSEQ multiplex PCR, while TCRdb's copy carries only in-frame clones and drops some. Here the sample spans 65,000 to 80,000 clones, 84% being singletons. Sample: peripheral blood. The receptor source for this set is a human donor in a cohort sampled during active COVID-19. The conserved cysteine and the conserved F or W are not part of the CDR3 here. The order of the fields is V gene, J gene, CDR3 protein.

v_call: TRBV10-1; j_call: TRBJ2-7; cdr3_aa: ASTQHPQTGEYEQY
v_call: TRBV10-3; j_call: TRBJ2-3; cdr3_aa: AISARKGDTDTQY
v_call: TRBV3-1/TRBV3-2; j_call: TRBJ1-2; cdr3_aa: ASSLQVGYGYT
v_call: TRBV4-1; j_call: TRBJ1-2; cdr3_aa: ASSQPGGYGYT
v_call: TRBV7-9; j_call: TRBJ1-1; cdr3_aa: ASSSPGEKRTEAF
v_call: TRBV5-1; j_call: TRBJ2-7; cdr3_aa: ASSKREGLREQY
v_call: TRBV10-1; j_call: TRBJ2-7; cdr3_aa: ASRKDRASYEQY
v_call: TRBV9; j_call: TRBJ1-2; cdr3_aa: ASSVGGFGGYT
v_call: TRBV3-1/TRBV3-2; j_call: TRBJ1-5; cdr3_aa: ASSQGGGGDRPQH
v_call: TRBV28; j_call: TRBJ1-1; cdr3_aa: ASSPRVTGAF
v_call: TRBV5-1; j_call: TRBJ2-2; cdr3_aa: ASSLVTGNTGELF
v_call: TRBV3-1/TRBV3-2; j_call: TRBJ1-2; cdr3_aa: ASSQGHGYT
v_call: TRBV7-2; j_call: TRBJ2-5; cdr3_aa: ASSSGRKETQY
v_call: TRBV29-1; j_call: TRBJ2-3; cdr3_aa: SVEEFGSNRGTDTQY
v_call: TRBV6-5; j_call: TRBJ1-1; cdr3_aa: ASKQQGTEAF
v_call: TRBV5-1; j_call: TRBJ2-5; cdr3_aa: ASSGGTAQETQY
v_call: TRBV10-2; j_call: TRBJ1-1; cdr3_aa: ASRTGGNTEAF
v_call: TRBV7-6; j_call: TRBJ1-5; cdr3_aa: ASSQGQGGNQPQH
v_call: TRBV5-1; j_call: TRBJ1-1; cdr3_aa: ASGDSSLPEAF
v_call: TRBV5-5; j_call: TRBJ1-5; cdr3_aa: ASSSYSPGQGLH
v_call: TRBV6-6; j_call: TRBJ1-1; cdr3_aa: ASSYNTPEAF
v_call: TRBV9; j_call: TRBJ1-2; cdr3_aa: ASSASSWGASNYGYT